The clone carrying this T cell receptor beta chain was counted a few times. As yet, its antigen is unknown. The source of the sample is a study of blood T cells in healthy people across ages. V was pared by 0 bases and J by 1 base, with 25 bases between. Germline V gene data show CDR1 as SGDLS and CDR2 as YYNGEE. The CDR3 is 20 amino acids. Per individual sample, total RNA of at least 5 micrograms was extracted. Primed by a sample-barcoded 5' primer and a J-beta primer mix, a second PCR proceeded for 7 to 11 cycles. Tags on each cDNA molecule came from a template-switch adaptor with 12 random nucleotides. Each CDR3 protein is one row after TCRdb ran MiXCR on the 5' RACE reads. The top ten hold 20% to 25% of the sample, which has about 580,000 distinct CDR3 sequences, around half seen once. Study-wide results and caveats: The long-lived group displayed more naive CD4+ cells, plus higher diversity, than the aged donors did. Donor CMV status was unknown, possibly confounding expanded clonotype changes.

J is TRBJ2-5 and V is TRBV9, with D unclear. The sample consisted of blood. The clonotype originates from a man older than 75 in good health. DNA for the CDR3: TGTGCCAGCAGCGTAGGTATAGGTTCGGCTTTGGGGATTGGCCAAGAGACCCAGTACTTC. Translation gives CASSVGIGSALGIGQETQYF.